One and the same sample provided the 32 T cell receptor beta chains below, sequenced in a study of blood T cell repertoires in COVID-19. Profiling relied on immunoSEQ multiplex PCR, and the TCRdb table lists in-frame clones only, not all of them. Among around 150,000 clones listed, roughly 80% were seen once. Material: peripheral blood. These receptors originate from a man in his sixties with acute or convalescent COVID-19.

The chain couples TRBV10-2 to TRBJ1-5, with D unclear. Trimming removed 5 bases from V and 5 bases from J, with 13 bases in between. Germline CDR1 WSHSY, CDR2 SAAADI. The CDR3 contains 14 residues. The CDR3: CASSLSAVDQPQHF. CDR3 nucleotides: TGCGCCAGCAGTCTATCGGCGGTGGATCAGCCCCAGCATTTT.

This chain joins TRBV23-1 and TRBJ2-7; 10 positions match TRBD1. TRBV23-1 counts as an open reading frame of uncertain function. CDR3 length equals 15 residues. The V gene end was trimmed by 1 base and the J gene end by 4 bases; junction bases not matched to a gene: 4. CDR3 coding DNA: TGCGCCAGCAGTCAATTGGGACAGGGGCGGTACGAGCAGTACTTC. It codes for CASSQLGQGRYEQYF.

The chain employs TRBV7-2 and TRBJ1-2; D unclear. V lost 3 bases and J lost 3, with 20 bases in between. The germline gives CDR1 SGHTA, CDR2 FQGNSA. The CDR3 runs 17 residues. The CDR3 DNA follows: TGTGCCAGCAGCTTTGAGTTTGTGGCGGGTTGGGACTATGGCTACACCTTC. As protein: CASSFEFVAGWDYGYTF.

The V and J genes are TRBV6-2 or TRBV6-3 and TRBJ1-2; 11 positions match TRBD1. The CDR3 extends over 18 amino acids. J gave up 2 bases and V 6 bases, and 14 bases lay outside the gene matches. The germline V gene has CDR1 MNHEY and CDR2 SVGEGT. The CDR3 DNA reads as TGTGCCAGCAGCCTACTCGGACAGGGGGCAGGCGCGAACTATGGCTACACCTTC. Encoded protein: CASSLLGQGAGANYGYTF.

This clone was seen once. The chain employs TRBV11-2 and TRBJ2-3; D is perhaps TRBD2 (6 bases). This CDR3 comprises 14 residues. V dropped 4 bases and J dropped 6 bases, with 14 bases sitting between them. CDR1 is SGHAT and CDR2 is FQNNGV in the germline V gene. This CDR3 is CASSSRGEGDTQYF. The DNA for the CDR3 is TGTGCCAGCAGCTCGCGGGGAGAAGGGGATACGCAGTATTTT.

The chain combines TRBV7-2 with TRBJ2-7; a weak D match, TRBD1 (6 bases). CDR1 SGHTA and CDR2 FQGNSA come from the germline V gene. CDR3 size: 15 residues. Deletions cut 5 bases from V and 1 base from J, with 15 bases between. This chain's CDR3 is CASSRGTMTSYEQYF. CDR3 nucleotide sequence: TGTGCCAGCAGCCGTGGGACAATGACTTCCTACGAGCAGTACTTC. The whole variable domain, remainder taken from reference TRBV7-2 and TRBJ2-7, is GAGVSQSPSNKVTEKGKDVELRCDPISGHTALYWYRQSLGQGLEFLIYFQGNSAPDKSGLPSDRFSAERTGGSVSTLTIQRTQQEDSAVYLCASSRGTMTSYEQYFGPGTRLTVT.

The rearrangement links TRBV18 to TRBJ1-2; 7 bases are a match to TRBD1. The CDR3 spans 13 residues. Germline loops: CDR1 KGHSH, CDR2 LQKENI. After removal of 5 bases from V and 4 bases from J, the junction contained 4 bases not matched to a gene. The chain's CDR3 is CASSFRDSYGYTF. The CDR3 DNA is TGTGCCAGCTCATTCCGGGACAGCTATGGCTACACCTTC.

CDR3 residues: CASTSDWNTEAFF. In DNA form, the CDR3 reads TGTGCCAGCACCTCGGACTGGAACACTGAAGCTTTCTTT. The chain joins TRBV6-5 to TRBJ1-1, with D uncertain. V gave up 7 bases and J gave up 1 base, with 10 bases separating them. The germline CDR1 and CDR2 sequences are MNHEY and SVGAGI. The CDR3 is 13 amino acids.

J is TRBJ1-1 and V is TRBV11-2, with 9 bases aligning to TRBD1. Germline assignment: CDR1 SGHAT and CDR2 FQNNGV. The junction had 5 bases not matched to a gene; V was cut back by 4 bases and J by 2 bases. CDR3 length equals 15 residues. CDR3 nucleotide sequence: TGTGCCAGCAGCTGGTGGGACAGGGAAAACACTGAAGCTTTCTTT. As protein: CASSWWDRENTEAFF.

The chain recombines TRBV7-2 with TRBJ1-5; 9 nucleotides agree with TRBD1. Germline values: CDR1 SGHTA, CDR2 FQGNSA. V shed 5 bases, J shed 4 bases, and the junction held 6 bases outside the gene matches. The CDR3 contains 15 residues. The DNA for the CDR3 is TGTGCCAGCAGCACTTCCGGGACAGGGAATCAGCCCCAGCATTTT. Residues: CASSTSGTGNQPQHF.

CDR3 sequence: CASSLLLGTGNEKLFF. CDR3 coding DNA: TGCGCCAGCAGCCTCCTATTGGGGACAGGGAATGAAAAACTGTTTTTT. This chain links TRBV4-3 with TRBJ1-4; 9 nucleotides align to TRBD1. V lost 4 bases, J lost 5 bases, and 8 bases stayed unmatched. This CDR3 contains 16 residues. Germline loops: CDR1 LGHNA, CDR2 YSLEER.

This chain links TRBV10-1 with TRBJ1-2, with TRBD1 matching over 7 bases. CDR1 is WNHNN, CDR2 SYGVQD, per germline (reference sequence). Trimming removed 6 bases from V and 4 bases from J; junction bases left unmatched: 11. This CDR3 has 15 amino acids. The CDR3 spells CASSPGQGVTYGYTF. The DNA for the CDR3 is TGCGCCAGCAGCCCCGGGCAGGGGGTTACCTATGGCTACACCTTC.

The J gene is TRBJ1-6, the V gene TRBV27, with 7 bases lining up with TRBD1. After removal of 6 bases from V and 6 bases from J, the junction contained 5 bases not matched to a gene. Germline values: CDR1 MNHEY, CDR2 SMNVEV (reference sequence). This CDR3 comprises 14 residues. The DNA of the CDR3 is TGTGCCAGCAGGATGACAGGGTTTAATTCACCCCTCCACTTT. Translated, it gives CASRMTGFNSPLHF.

The chain joins TRBV21-1 to TRBJ2-7; the table names TRBD2, a call not compared with the DNA. TRBV21-1 is assigned pseudogene status. There are 15 residues in the CDR3. In DNA, the CDR3 is TGTGCCAGCAGCATCCAACCGGGACTCACCTACGAGCAGTACTTC. Protein sequence: CASSIQPGLTYEQYF.

In its sample, this clone was seen many times. For the CDR3, the DNA is TGTGCCAGCAGTCTAGCGGGAATACCCGAGCAGTACTTC. It is translated as CASSLAGIPEQYF. This chain uses TRBV27 with TRBJ2-7; TRBD2 agrees at 9 bases. The CDR3 is made up of 13 amino acids. Germline assignment: CDR1 MNHEY and CDR2 SMNVEV (reference sequence). The V segment lost 5 bases and the J segment 6 bases; nucleotides outside the gene matches: 5.

The J gene is TRBJ2-1, the V gene TRBV12-3 or TRBV12-4; a weak D match, TRBD1 (5 bases). The V and J ends lost 3 bases and 8 bases respectively, with 11 bases between them. The CDR3 covers 13 residues. The CDR3 DNA reads as TGTGCCAGCAGTTTTGGGCAGGGCTATGAGCAGTTCTTC. It yields the protein CASSFGQGYEQFF.

V gene TRBV6-6 combines with J gene TRBJ1-1; a weak D match, TRBD1 (5 bases). Trimming took 4 bases from V and 6 from J, leaving 12 bases between them. This CDR3 has 13 residues. Germline V gene sequence: CDR1 MNHNY, CDR2 SVGAGI (reference sequence). The CDR3, as DNA: TGTGCCAGCAGTTCCCTAGGGGCTTCTGAAGCTTTCTTT. Protein product: CASSSLGASEAFF.

J is TRBJ2-7 and V is TRBV3-1 (or the pseudogene TRBV3-2), with 9 bases identical to TRBD1. CDR1 is LGHDT and CDR2 is YNNKEL in the germline V gene (reference sequence). V was clipped by 6 bases and J by 3 bases; unmatched bases: 6. The length of the CDR3 is 14 residues. CDR3 loop: CASSPGQGNYEQYF. The CDR3 DNA is TGTGCCAGCAGTCCGGGACAGGGAAACTACGAGCAGTACTTC.

V usage is TRBV28 and J usage is TRBJ2-7; 10 bases agree with TRBD1. V trimming: 6 bases; J trimming: 6 bases; junction bases outside the gene matches: 11. Germline lookup yields CDR1 MDHEN and CDR2 SYDVKM. The CDR3 runs 15 residues. DNA of the CDR3: TGTGCCAGCAGCCCTCCCGGGACAGGGGTCGGCGAGCAGTACTTC. This encodes CASSPPGTGVGEQYF. Full variable domain (outside the CDR3, taken from reference TRBV28 and TRBJ2-7): DVKVTQSSRYLVKRTGEKVFLECVQDMDHENMFWYRQDPGLGLRLIYFSYDVKMKEKGDIPEGYSVSREKKERFSLILESASTNQTSMYLCASSPPGTGVGEQYFGPGTRLTVT.

The chain uses TRBV5-1 and TRBJ2-3; TRBD1 matches 7 bases. The CDR3 extends over 17 amino acids. The germline V gene encodes CDR1 SGHRS and CDR2 YFSETQ. V shed 5 bases, J shed 2 bases, and the junction held 14 bases outside the gene matches. The CDR3 loop is CASSRVLRDRDTDTQYF. The CDR3 DNA reads TGCGCCAGCAGTCGAGTTCTCCGGGACAGAGACACAGATACGCAGTATTTT.

For the CDR3, the DNA is TGCAGCGTTCGGGAGGGTGGCAATCAGCCCCAGCATTTT. This sequence encodes CSVREGGNQPQHF. This chain uses TRBV29-1 with TRBJ1-5; no clear D. This CDR3 region has 13 residues. Germline CDR1 and CDR2: SQVTM and ANQGSEA. V lost 5 bases and J lost 2, with 10 bases in between.

The chain links TRBV7-8 to TRBJ2-1; tentative D call: TRBD1 (5 bases). This CDR3 contains 13 residues. CDR1 SGHVS and CDR2 FQNEAQ come from the germline V gene. V dropped 1 base and J dropped 7 bases, with 8 bases sitting between them. DNA for the CDR3: TGTGCCAGCAGCTTAGGGACATCGAATGAGCAGTTCTTC. This sequence encodes CASSLGTSNEQFF.

J is TRBJ2-2 and V is TRBV6-6; D is unresolved. From germline, CDR1 is MNHNY and CDR2 SVGAGI (reference sequence). This CDR3 is 13 amino acids long. V dropped 4 bases and J dropped 6 bases, with 9 bases sitting between them. The CDR3 is CASSSHYPGELFF. The CDR3 nucleotides read TGTGCCAGCAGTTCACATTACCCCGGGGAGCTGTTTTTT.

This chain links TRBV30 with TRBJ2-3; D remains unclear. The CDR3 runs 14 residues. V gave up 5 bases and J gave up 0 bases, with 12 bases separating them. Germline CDR1 GTSNPN, CDR2 SVGIG (reference sequence). The CDR3 reads CAWAYDSSTDTQYF. The CDR3 DNA reads as TGTGCCTGGGCCTACGATTCTAGCACAGATACGCAGTATTTT.

The chain employs TRBV27 and TRBJ1-6; 7 bases map to TRBD1. Trimming took 3 bases from V and 0 from J; bases not matched to a gene: 5. CDR1 and CDR2 (germline): MNHEY, SMNVEV (reference sequence). The CDR3 spans 17 residues. CDR3 DNA sequence: TGTGCCAGCAGTTTCACCGCAGGGGGCTCCTATAATTCACCCCTCCACTTT. Protein sequence: CASSFTAGGSYNSPLHF.

The J gene is TRBJ2-5, the V gene TRBV20-1, with 7 positions matching TRBD1. This CDR3 comprises 13 residues. Per germline, CDR1 DFQATT and CDR2 SNEGSKA (reference sequence). J was trimmed by 7 bases and V by 3 bases; bases with no gene match: 8. This CDR3 is CSASLQGWGTQYF. For the CDR3, the DNA is TGCAGTGCTAGTCTACAGGGGTGGGGGACCCAGTACTTC.

The chain carries TRBV6-5 and TRBJ2-1, with 9 bases that match TRBD1. Per germline, CDR1 MNHEY and CDR2 SVGAGI. J was trimmed by 3 bases and V by 6 bases; bases with no gene match: 3. The CDR3 is 14 amino acids. CDR3 sequence (DNA): TGTGCCAGCAGACGGACAGGGGACTACAATGAGCAGTTCTTC. It translates to CASRRTGDYNEQFF.

This chain links TRBV2 with TRBJ2-7, with TRBD1 matching 8 bases. Germline assignment: CDR1 SNHLY and CDR2 FYNNEI. CDR3 length: 14 residues. J was trimmed by 1 base and V by 6 bases; bases with no gene match: 5. CDR3 sequence reads: CASRWDRRSYEQYF. CDR3 DNA sequence: TGTGCCAGCAGATGGGACAGGCGATCCTACGAGCAGTACTTC.

The chain joins TRBV2 to TRBJ2-6; unclear D gene. The germline V and J ends were trimmed by 2 bases and 4 bases, with 9 bases remaining between them. CDR3 size: 15 residues. CDR1 is SNHLY and CDR2 is FYNNEI in the germline V gene. The CDR3, as DNA: TGTGCCAGCAGTGAACGTGGCACCGGGGCCAACGTCCTGACTTTC. Translation gives CASSERGTGANVLTF. The full variable domain, rest sourced from reference TRBV2 and TRBJ2-6, is EPEVTQTPSHQVTQMGQEVILRCVPISNHLYFYWYRQILGQKVEFLVSFYNNEISEKSEIFDDQFSVERPDGSNFTLKIRSTKLEDSAMYFCASSERGTGANVLTFGAGSRLTVL.

The chain links TRBV19 to TRBJ2-7; 10 positions match TRBD2. Germline CDR1 LNHDA, CDR2 SQIVND (reference sequence). The V gene end was trimmed by 5 bases and the J gene end by 2 bases; junction bases not matched to a gene: 6. The CDR3 extends over 15 amino acids. The CDR3 coding sequence is TGTGCCAGTAGTTCAAGGACTAGCGGAACCTACGAGCAGTACTTC. This gives the protein CASSSRTSGTYEQYF.

This clone was counted a few times. J is TRBJ2-3 and V is TRBV7-3; the match to TRBD2 covers 8 bases. V dropped 4 bases and J dropped 4; count of bases not matched to a gene: 13. From germline, CDR1 is SGHTA and CDR2 FQGTGA. CDR3 size: 17 residues. The DNA for the CDR3 is TGTGCCAGCAGCTCCACCCCGGGGGGGGAGTGGGCAGATACGCAGTATTTT. Residues: CASSSTPGGEWADTQYF.

This clone was seen only a few times. The J gene is TRBJ2-2, the V gene TRBV5-6; 9 nucleotides agree with TRBD1. The CDR3 is 15 amino acids. J lost 5 bases, V lost 5 bases, and 7 bases had no gene match. Germline assignment: CDR1 SGHDT and CDR2 YYEEEE. CDR3 in DNA: TGTGCCAGCAGGTTACAGGGGGCGGGGACCGGGGAGCTGTTTTTT. Translated, it gives CASRLQGAGTGELFF.